This is a list of T cell receptor beta chains from one sample in a study of cytomegalovirus exposure and HLA in healthy donors. Clones were sequenced by immunoSEQ multiplex PCR, and TCRdb holds only the in-frame ones, with some missing. Seen here are fewer than 200,000 clones, 71% observed once, and the top ten hold roughly 1.6%. The sequenced sample was PBMCs. These receptor sequences come from a girl aged 10-17 years in good health and CMV-seronegative. Each CDR3 is given with its conserved first and last residue. The D gene is left open where the match is weak. A clone size is listed for some rows: how often the clone was seen (once, few, many), or a class if it is expanded.

d_call,j_call,clone_size,v_call,cdr3_aa,cdr3_nt
.,TRBJ1-4,.,TRBV27,CASSRSWGQGNEKLFF,TGTGCCAGCAGTAGGAGTTGGGGGCAGGGTAATGAAAAACTGTTTTTT
.,TRBJ1-4,.,TRBV6-5,CASTAGGNEKLFF,TGTGCCAGCACGGCGGGGGGAAATGAAAAACTGTTTTTT
TRBD1,TRBJ1-4,.,TRBV2,CAGGTGDREKLFF,TGTGCCGGGGGAACAGGGGATCGCGAAAAACTGTTTTTT
TRBD2,TRBJ2-5,few,TRBV5-1,CASSSLAGGQETQYF,TGCGCCAGCAGCTCTTTAGCGGGGGGGCAAGAGACCCAGTACTTC
.,TRBJ1-1,few,TRBV6-5,CASRQGQNTEAFF,TGTGCCAGCAGACAGGGACAGAACACTGAAGCTTTCTTT
.,TRBJ2-7,.,TRBV25-1,CASSGVPGNEQYF,TGTGCCAGCAGTGGTGTCCCCGGGAACGAGCAGTACTTC
TRBD1,TRBJ1-6,.,TRBV7-6,CASSFRSDRVDSPLHF,TGTGCCAGCAGTTTCCGCTCCGACAGGGTAGACTCACCCCTCCACTTT
.,TRBJ1-5,.,TRBV6-1,CASREGTYQPQHF,TGTGCCAGCAGAGAGGGGACATATCAGCCCCAGCATTTT
.,TRBJ1-1,.,TRBV11-2,CASSLGQGYTEAFF,TGTGCCAGCAGCTTAGGACAAGGATACACTGAAGCTTTCTTT
TRBD2,TRBJ2-5,.,TRBV5-1,CASSLAGGVDETQYF,TGCGCCAGCAGCTTGGCGGGAGGGGTTGACGAGACCCAGTACTTC
TRBD1,TRBJ2-7,.,TRBV19,CASKVTGVGEQYF,TGTGCCAGCAAAGTGACAGGGGTAGGCGAGCAGTACTTC
.,TRBJ2-5,few,TRBV21-1,CASSKWGGGTLSYEQYF,.
TRBD1,TRBJ1-2,.,TRBV19,CASSTTGQGVGYTF,TGTGCCAGTAGTACCACGGGACAGGGTGTAGGCTACACCTTC
.,TRBJ2-2,few,TRBV5-1,CASSLALYGELFF,TGCGCCAGCAGCTTGGCCCTATACGGGGAGCTGTTTTTT
.,TRBJ1-2,.,TRBV19,CASSIDIHPGRANPGYTF,TGTGCCAGTAGTATAGATATACATCCGGGTCGAGCAAATCCTGGCTACACCTTC
.,TRBJ1-1,.,TRBV7-6,CASSLRVEGLNTEAFF,TGTGCCAGCAGCCTGAGAGTGGAGGGGCTGAACACTGAAGCTTTCTTT
TRBD1,TRBJ2-5,.,TRBV19,CASSSWTGEETQYF,TGTGCCAGTAGTTCGTGGACAGGGGAAGAGACCCAGTACTTC
.,TRBJ2-2,.,TRBV27,CASSLRGWRGELFF,TGTGCCAGCAGTTTGAGGGGGTGGCGCGGGGAGCTGTTTTTT